The entry below gives a single T cell receptor beta chain sequence along with its context. Its target is not known. This sample was taken from a study of T cell responses to AZD1222 COVID-19 vaccine. General study results and limits: At 160-218 and 743-854, vaccine-associated CD4 TCRs were dominant, and they spanned spike. Compared with day 0, the breadth and depth of the Spike-specific TCR repertoire rose significantly after two doses of AZD1222.

Germline V lookup: CDR1 MNHEY, CDR2 SMNVEV (reference sequence). The CDR3 loop spans 16 amino acids. Unmatched junction bases numbered 6, after V lost 0 bases and J lost 4 bases. The repertoire was sequenced with immunoSEQ multiplex PCR; TCRdb's copy has only in-frame clones and lacks some. The sample holds about 120,000 clones; around nine tenths are singletons and the top ten take 6% to 8.5%. The sample was peripheral blood, taken 28 days after the second AZD1222 dose. J is TRBJ2-1 and V is TRBV27; 7 bases are a match to TRBD2. The clonotype was recovered from an adult who received the AZD1222 COVID-19 vaccine. The CDR3 sequence is CASSLSGGGLYNEQFF. The CDR3 DNA follows: TGTGCCAGCAGTTTATCAGGCGGGGGACTGTACAATGAGCAGTTCTTC.